This T cell receptor beta chain was recovered during a study of T cell responses to AZD1222 COVID-19 vaccine. Study-level findings and limits: Across spike, vaccine-associated CD4 TCRs were found, dominant at 160-218 and 743-854. Females outnumbered males among donors, who were mostly white British; clonal diversity was possibly underestimated.

Libraries were prepared by immunoSEQ multiplex PCR; TCRdb keeps only in-frame clonotypes and omits some of them. The data show about 100,000 clones, about 90% seen once. Note on this clone: Its target is unknown.

There are 14 residues in the CDR3. From germline, CDR1 is MNHEY and CDR2 SVGEGT. V lost 3 bases to trimming and J lost 6 bases, with 12 bases between them. The TCR was taken from an adult in good health. The gene calls are TRBV6-2 or TRBV6-3 and TRBJ2-1; the D call may be TRBD1 or TRBD2 (5 bases each). The input for sequencing was peripheral blood, taken on day 0 of MenACWY control vaccination. CDR3 sequence (DNA): TGTGCCAGCAGTTATGGGGGATCAAGCAATGAGCAGTTCTTC. This translates into CASSYGGSSNEQFF.